One sample yielded the 11 T cell receptor beta chains listed below, sequenced in a study of metastatic and nonmetastatic thyroid tumors. TCRdb reanalyzed the PCR reads with MiXCR. The data contain about 16,000 clones, around 28% of them singletons. Patients underwent thyroid surgery, and none had received any treatment before it. The specimen was tumor tissue. The receptors originated from a male donor with papillary thyroid cancer or a benign thyroid nodule (not recorded which). Some clones in this sample may be carry-over from other donors' samples.

The genes are TRBV11-3 and TRBJ2-2; D uncertain. The CDR3 consists of 13 residues. Deletions cut 8 bases from V and 0 bases from J, with 7 bases between. Germline CDR1 reads SGHNT; CDR2 reads YENEEA. CDR3 protein: CASRPTNTGELFF. CDR3 DNA sequence: TGTGCCAGCCGGCCCACGAACACCGGGGAGCTGTTTTTT.

The V and J genes are TRBV15 and TRBJ2-3; perhaps TRBD2 as D (5 bases). Trimming removed 0 bases at V and 0 bases at J, with 13 bases between. The germline V gene encodes CDR1 LNHNV and CDR2 YYDKDF (reference sequence). The CDR3 length is 17 residues. In DNA form, the CDR3 reads TGTGCCACCAGCAGAGACGGGAAAGACTCTAGCACAGATACGCAGTATTTT. Translation gives CATSRDGKDSSTDTQYF.

To note about this clone: Compared with germline, one end of the junction differs, possibly owing to a read error. The chain couples TRBV6-2 or TRBV6-3 to TRBJ2-7, with 7 bases matching TRBD2. This CDR3 comprises 15 residues. Germline V gene data show CDR1 as MNHEY and CDR2 as SVGEGT. CDR3: CAGSPYRRESYEQYF. CDR3 DNA: TGTGCCGGCAGCCCTTATCGGCGGGAGTCCTACGAGCAGTACTTC.

This clone has a count of ten or more. The genes are TRBV10-3 and TRBJ2-7; D gene uncertain. Trimming shortened V by 0 bases and J by 3 bases, and 6 bases separated the two germline ends. The CDR3 covers 13 residues. The germline CDR1 and CDR2 sequences are ENHRY and SYGVKD. For the CDR3, the DNA is TGTGCCATCAGTGAGTCCCTTTACTACGAGCAGTACTTC. Translation: CAISESLYYEQYF.

The chain combines TRBV7-2 with TRBJ2-7; TRBD1 matches at 10 bases. The junction had 3 bases not matched to a gene; V was cut back by 4 bases and J by 3 bases. There are 14 residues in the CDR3. Germline CDR1 is SGHTA and CDR2 is FQGNSA. The DNA of the CDR3 is TGTGCCAGCAGCTCGGGACAGGGGTTCTACGAGCAGTACTTC. Protein: CASSSGQGFYEQYF.

This clone has more than one count but fewer than ten. V and J are TRBV11-2 and TRBJ1-6; 10 positions agree with TRBD1. This CDR3 has 14 residues. V dropped 11 bases and J dropped 11; count of bases not matched to a gene: 12. Germline CDR1 SGHAT, CDR2 FQNNGV. The CDR3 protein is CAGGSGQGGTPLHF. DNA for the CDR3: TGTGCCGGCGGCTCTGGACAGGGGGGGACACCCCTCCACTTT.

The table lists this clone with many counts. The chain carries TRBV27 and TRBJ2-6; D remains unclear. The CDR3 runs to 15 residues. V was trimmed by 2 bases and J by 2 bases, leaving 7 bases between them. Germline CDR1 MNHEY, CDR2 SMNVEV (reference sequence). The CDR3 loop is CASSLVFPGANVLTF. In DNA, the CDR3 is TGTGCCAGCAGTTTAGTGTTCCCTGGGGCCAACGTCCTGACTTTC.

This clone was seen at least ten times. The CDR3 nucleotides read TGTGCCAGCGGACTAGCGGGAGGTGTATTGTTCTTC. It codes for CASGLAGGVLFF. V gene TRBV6-1 combines with J gene TRBJ2-1, with 14 bases matching TRBD2. CDR3 length: 12 amino acids. Unmatched junction bases numbered 6, after V lost 8 bases and J lost 15 bases. Germline loops: CDR1 MNHNS, CDR2 SASEGT.

The rearrangement uses TRBV11-2 and TRBJ2-1; D is undetermined. Germline V gene lookup returns CDR1 SGHAT and CDR2 FQNNGV. Trimming removed 1 base from V and 5 bases from J, with 12 bases in between. The CDR3 sequence is 15 residues long. The CDR3 DNA reads TGTGCCAGCAGCTTAGGGGGTATGCCCCACAATGAGCAGTTCTTC. It encodes CASSLGGMPHNEQFF. Looking up the rest from reference TRBV11-2 and TRBJ2-1 gives the full variable domain: EAGVAQSPRYKIIEKRQSVAFWCNPISGHATLYWYQQILGQGPKLLIQFQNNGVVDDSQLPKDRFSAERLKGVDSTLKIQPAKLEDSAVYLCASSLGGMPHNEQFFGPGTRLTVL.

By proportion, this clone is medium-sized. The J gene is TRBJ2-1, the V gene TRBV12-3 or TRBV12-4; possible D gene TRBD2, 5 bases. The CDR3 loop spans 14 amino acids. The V end was cut by 1 base, the J end by 5 bases, with 9 bases between. CDR3 protein: CASSLGLAHNEQFF. DNA for the CDR3: TGTGCCAGCAGTTTAGGGCTAGCACACAATGAGCAGTTCTTC.

The CDR3 nucleotides are TGTGCCAGCAGATTCGGACAGGGAGGAAACACCATATATTTT. Protein product: CASRFGQGGNTIYF. The J gene is TRBJ1-3, the V gene TRBV7-9, with 8 bases fitting TRBD1. The CDR3 is 14 amino acids. Germline values: CDR1 SEHNR, CDR2 FQNEAQ (reference sequence). V lost 6 bases, J lost 4 bases, and 5 bases stayed unmatched.